One and the same sample provided the 15 T cell receptor beta chains below, sequenced in a study of cytomegalovirus exposure and HLA in healthy donors. PCR involved 60 Vbeta and 13 Jbeta primers. The table came from immunoSEQ multiplex PCR; TCRdb's copy has only in-frame clones and leaves some out. Found here are 150,000 to 250,000 clones, around 80% of them singletons; the top ten hold approximately 2%. The sample taken for sequencing was PBMCs. These receptors all stem from a man aged 25-45 years in good health and CMV-seronegative.

The chain combines TRBV11-3 with TRBJ2-5; 7 nucleotides align to TRBD2. The CDR3 length is 15 residues. Germline CDR1 is SGHNT and CDR2 is YENEEA. Unmatched junction bases numbered 7, after V lost 1 base and J lost 5 bases. CDR3 amino acids: CASSLGGGQSETQYF. The CDR3 DNA sequence: TGTGCCAGCAGCTTAGGGGGGGGTCAGTCGGAGACCCAGTACTTC. The entire variable domain, with the rest obtained from reference TRBV11-3 and TRBJ2-5, is as follows: EAGVVQSPRYKIIEKKQPVAFWCNPISGHNTLYWYLQNLGQGPELLIRYENEEAVDDSQLPKDRFSAERLKGVDSTLKIQPAELGDSAVYLCASSLGGGQSETQYFGPGTRLLVL.

This clone was seen a handful of times. The chain recombines TRBV5-6 with TRBJ1-6; D gene ambiguous. CDR3 length equals 15 residues. The V gene's germline CDR1 is SGHDT and CDR2 YYEEEE. V was clipped by 4 bases and J by 7 bases, with 15 bases between them. The DNA of the CDR3 is TGTGCCAGCAGCCAAAACCGGGTTCGGAATTCACCCCTCCACTTT. Translated: CASSQNRVRNSPLHF.

The sample holds one count of this clone. J is TRBJ2-3 and V is TRBV9; the D gene is possibly TRBD2 (6 bases). V was trimmed by 0 bases and J by 3 bases, leaving 14 bases between them. Germline CDR1 is SGDLS and CDR2 is YYNGEE. This CDR3 has 16 amino acids. CDR3 sequence (DNA): TGTGCCAGCAGCGTAGGCCCGGGGAGCGGGACAGATACGCAGTATTTT. This encodes CASSVGPGSGTDTQYF.

This clone was recorded a few times. This rearrangement joins TRBV18 to TRBJ1-5; TRBD1 matches at 7 bases. Germline V gene lookup returns CDR1 KGHSH and CDR2 LQKENI. Germline trimming cut 8 bases from V and 0 bases from J; bases unmatched to any gene: 13. This CDR3 comprises 17 residues. Here the CDR3 reads CASQHTDRPYSNQPQHF. The CDR3 DNA reads as TGTGCCAGCCAACATACGGACAGGCCATATAGCAATCAGCCCCAGCATTTT.

V gene TRBV5-1 combines with J gene TRBJ2-1, with 13 bases identical to TRBD2. Germline V lookup: CDR1 SGHRS, CDR2 YFSETQ. The CDR3 runs to 17 residues. V gave up 5 bases and J gave up 6 bases; unmatched junction bases: 11. CDR3 region: CASSLPGLAGPGNEQFF. CDR3 nucleotides: TGCGCCAGCAGTTTACCGGGACTAGCGGGGCCCGGCAATGAGCAGTTCTTC.

This rearrangement joins TRBV2 to TRBJ2-7, with TRBD2 identical over 7 bases. Germline values: CDR1 SNHLY, CDR2 FYNNEI. The V segment lost 11 bases and the J segment 2 bases; nucleotides outside the gene matches: 6. There are 12 residues in the CDR3. CDR3: CAVGLAAYEQYF. CDR3 sequence (DNA): TGTGCCGTCGGGCTAGCGGCCTACGAGCAGTACTTC.

A note on this clone: The junction departs from the called germline gene at one end, perhaps through a read error. CDR3 sequence reads: CASRGDGEELFF. The CDR3 DNA is TGTGCCAGCAGGGGCGACGGTGAAGAACTGTTTTTT. This rearrangement joins TRBV27 to TRBJ1-4; D gene ambiguous. The CDR3 has 12 amino acids. Looked up from germline, CDR1 is MNHEY and CDR2 is SMNVEV (reference sequence).

The chain is built from TRBV19 and TRBJ2-1; 10 bases are a match to TRBD2. After removal of 6 bases from V and 2 bases from J, the junction contained 1 base not matched to a gene. Germline CDR1 LNHDA, CDR2 SQIVND (reference sequence). CDR3 length: 14 amino acids. The CDR3 loop reads CASRLAGTYNEQFF. CDR3 nucleotide sequence: TGTGCCAGTAGACTAGCGGGGACCTACAATGAGCAGTTCTTC.

The rearrangement joins TRBV28 to TRBJ2-3; 8 bases line up with TRBD1. CDR3 length equals 15 residues. J gave up 0 bases and V 5 bases, and 4 bases lay outside the gene matches. The germline V gene has CDR1 MDHEN and CDR2 SYDVKM. CDR3 residues: CASSGRDRSTDTQYF. For the CDR3, the DNA is TGTGCCAGCAGTGGCCGGGACAGGAGCACAGATACGCAGTATTTT.

This chain links TRBV20-1 with TRBJ2-3; D uncertain. This CDR3 has 10 amino acids. The germline V gene has CDR1 DFQATT and CDR2 SNEGSKA (reference sequence). The CDR3 DNA reads TGCAGGCCACAGTCAGATACGCAGTATTTT. Amino acids: CRPQSDTQYF.

The chain couples TRBV6-1 to TRBJ2-7; D ambiguous. V was cut by 5 bases and J by 7 bases, with 9 bases left in between. CDR1 is MNHNS and CDR2 is SASEGT in the germline V gene. The length of the CDR3 is 11 residues. CDR3 DNA: TGTGCCAGCAGTTCAAATTTGGAGCAGTACTTC. Its protein is CASSSNLEQYF.

The J gene is TRBJ2-2, the V gene TRBV4-2; 10 positions match TRBD2. V shed 3 bases, J shed 7 bases, and the junction held 8 bases outside the gene matches. Germline CDR1 reads LGHNA; CDR2 reads YNFKEQ. The CDR3 loop spans 16 amino acids. This CDR3 is CASSHSSGRAGGELFF. The CDR3, as DNA: TGTGCCAGCAGCCATTCAAGCGGGAGGGCAGGCGGGGAGCTGTTTTTT.

The J gene is TRBJ1-1, the V gene TRBV30, with D possibly TRBD1 on 5 matching bases. V lost 3 bases, J lost 5 bases, and 16 bases lay in between. The CDR3 covers 14 residues. The germline V gene has CDR1 GTSNPN and CDR2 SVGIG (reference sequence). CDR3: CAWRPPGVGTEAFF. CDR3 bases: TGTGCCTGGAGGCCCCCGGGGGTGGGGACTGAAGCTTTCTTT.

The gene calls are TRBV5-1 and TRBJ2-7; TRBD1 is a possible D gene (5 bases). CDR3 length equals 13 residues. The V and J ends lost 2 bases and 4 bases respectively, with 10 bases between them. In germline, CDR1 is SGHRS, CDR2 YFSETQ. As DNA, the CDR3 is TGCGCCAGCAGCTTAGGCAGGGAATACGAGCAGTACTTC. Protein sequence: CASSLGREYEQYF.

J is TRBJ2-5 and V is TRBV7-6, with 12 nucleotides matching TRBD2. V was clipped by 4 bases and J by 2 bases; unmatched bases: 5. CDR3 length equals 16 residues. Germline V CDR1 and CDR2: SGHVS, FNYEAQ. The CDR3 reads CASSSALAGGQETQYF. The DNA for the CDR3 is TGTGCCAGCAGCTCCGCCCTAGCGGGAGGGCAAGAGACCCAGTACTTC.